The present T cell receptor beta chain was sequenced within a study of cytomegalovirus exposure and HLA in healthy donors. The wider study: Earlier, fewer than 140 million unique TCR beta sequences were recovered from approximately 180 million T cells by an analysis. Study-wide results and caveats: In an earlier analysis, in some 500 donors, most V segments appeared productive either ~90% or ~30% of the time. Later, an analysis showed that TCR beta chains associated with HLA were more clonally expanded than others that were equally common. A later analysis showed TCR association rates differing by HLA locus, peaking at DRB1 and lowest at HLA-C.

About this clone: Its antigen is undetermined.

Primers: 60 Vbeta forward and 13 Jbeta reverse. Profiled with immunoSEQ multiplex PCR; TCRdb holds only in-frame clones, not every one. The sample holds 150,000 to 170,000 clones, 60% to 85% seen once. CDR3 length equals 16 residues. Germline loops: CDR1 MDHEN, CDR2 SYDVKM. Germline trimming cut 6 bases from V and 5 bases from J; bases unmatched to any gene: 11. This receptor was obtained from a woman aged 40 to 55 in good health and CMV-seronegative. V gene TRBV28 combines with J gene TRBJ1-1; 11 bases agree with TRBD1. Sequenced sample: PBMCs. The CDR3 nucleotides are TGTGCCAGCAGGCCCTTTACCGGGACAGGGGGGACTGAAGCTTTCTTT. Its protein is CASRPFTGTGGTEAFF.